A single sample gave rise to the 24 T cell receptor beta chains below, sequenced in a study of blood T cell repertoires in COVID-19. Here immunoSEQ multiplex PCR was the method, and the copy in TCRdb shows in-frame clones only, minus some. The profile shows hundreds of thousands of clones, about nine tenths of them singletons. Source material: peripheral blood. These receptors all come from a young woman with acute or convalescent COVID-19.

This chain uses TRBV7-2 with TRBJ1-1; D is undetermined. CDR3 length: 14 amino acids. Trimming removed 3 bases at V and 1 base at J, with 9 bases between. Germline loops: CDR1 SGHTA, CDR2 FQGNSA. The DNA of the CDR3 is TGTGCCAGCAGCTTCCGAAAAGCGAACACTGAAGCTTTCTTT. This gives the protein CASSFRKANTEAFF.

The V gene is TRBV19, the J gene TRBJ1-6; D is perhaps TRBD1 (6 bases). The germline gives CDR1 LNHDA, CDR2 SQIVND (reference sequence). V was cut by 3 bases and J by 7 bases, with 13 bases left in between. The CDR3 totals 15 residues. In DNA form, the CDR3 reads TGTGCCAGTAGTATTCGAGGACAGTTCAATTCACCCCTCCACTTT. It encodes CASSIRGQFNSPLHF.

The chain uses TRBV4-1 and TRBJ1-1; 7 bases map to TRBD1. After removal of 4 bases from V and 3 bases from J, the junction contained 8 bases not matched to a gene. The CDR3 loop spans 15 amino acids. Per the germline V gene, CDR1 is MGHRA and CDR2 is YSYEKL. The DNA for the CDR3 is TGCGCCAGCAGCCCGATTACAGGGGCTCACACTGAAGCTTTCTTT. Its translation is CASSPITGAHTEAFF.

This clone came up once. V gene TRBV19 combines with J gene TRBJ1-1; a possible D gene is TRBD1 (6 bases). CDR1 and CDR2 (germline): LNHDA, SQIVND (reference sequence). V dropped 4 bases and J dropped 1 base, with 16 bases sitting between them. CDR3 length equals 16 residues. CDR3 coding DNA: TGTGCCAGTAGTAGCCCACCAGGGACACGGAACACTGAAGCTTTCTTT. It yields the protein CASSSPPGTRNTEAFF. The full variable domain, with the rest looked up from reference TRBV19 and TRBJ1-1, is DGGITQSPKYLFRKEGQNVTLSCEQNLNHDAMYWYRQDPGQGLRLIYYSQIVNDFQKGDIAEGYSVSREKKESFPLTVTSAQKNPTAFYLCASSSPPGTRNTEAFFGQGTRLTVV.

A few counts support this clone. J is TRBJ1-3 and V is TRBV4-2; D may be TRBD1 (6 bases). The V end lost 0 bases, the J end lost 2 bases, and 11 bases lay between the germline ends. This CDR3 comprises 16 residues. CDR1 and CDR2 from the germline V gene are LGHNA and YNFKEQ. The CDR3 here is CASSQDFGDTGNTIYF. The CDR3 DNA reads TGTGCCAGCAGCCAAGATTTTGGGGACACTGGAAACACCATATATTTT.

The chain has TRBV7-3 and TRBJ2-1; a weak D match, TRBD2 (5 bases). This CDR3 has 13 residues. Germline loops: CDR1 SGHTA, CDR2 FQGTGA. V lost 1 base, J lost 7 bases, and 8 bases lay in between. CDR3 coding DNA: TGTGCCAGCAGCTTAAGTTCGGGGAATGAGCAGTTCTTC. It is translated as CASSLSSGNEQFF.

This clone was picked up one time. The chain couples TRBV6-1 to TRBJ2-2; D is possibly TRBD1 (6 bases). Looked up from germline, CDR1 is MNHNS and CDR2 is SASEGT. Between the trimmed V and J ends, which lost 2 bases and 0 bases, there was a span of 10 bases. This CDR3 spans 16 amino acids. For the CDR3, the DNA is TGTGCCAGCAGTGAACAGGGGCCGGCGAACACCGGGGAGCTGTTTTTT. This sequence encodes CASSEQGPANTGELFF.

This chain connects TRBV19 to TRBJ1-1; D is perhaps TRBD1 (5 bases). The CDR3 is 12 amino acids. Germline CDR1 LNHDA, CDR2 SQIVND (reference sequence). Trimming took 8 bases from V and 7 from J, leaving 14 bases between them. CDR3 amino acids: CASSSLRGEAFF. The CDR3 DNA is TGTGCCAGTTCCTCCTTAAGGGGTGAAGCTTTCTTT.

CDR3 DNA sequence: TGTGCCAGCAGGAATACTGGACAGCCCGGAATAGCCAAAAACATTCAGTACTTC. It yields the protein CASRNTGQPGIAKNIQYF. V gene TRBV5-6 combines with J gene TRBJ2-4, with D possibly matching TRBD1 (6 bases). This CDR3 is 18 amino acids long. V was trimmed by 5 bases and J by 0 bases, leaving 21 bases between them. CDR1 SGHDT and CDR2 YYEEEE come from the germline V gene.

V and J are TRBV4-2 and TRBJ2-2; possible D gene TRBD1, 6 bases. Germline lookup yields CDR1 LGHNA and CDR2 YNFKEQ. The CDR3 loop spans 14 amino acids. Trimming took 3 bases from V and 6 from J, leaving 11 bases between them. As DNA, the CDR3 is TGTGCCAGCAGCCATTTACAGGGTGCCGGGGAGCTGTTTTTT. Its translation is CASSHLQGAGELFF.

The J gene is TRBJ2-5, the V gene TRBV13; D is uncertain. Per germline, CDR1 PRHDT and CDR2 FYEKMQ (reference sequence). The V and J ends lost 1 base and 4 bases respectively, with 7 bases between them. The CDR3 is 13 residues long. As DNA, the CDR3 is TGTGCCAGCAGCTTAGAGGCAGGAGAGACCCAGTACTTC. Translated, it gives CASSLEAGETQYF.

This chain uses TRBV6-5 with TRBJ1-4, with D tentatively TRBD1 (6 bases). The CDR3 totals 14 residues. Trimming took off 7 bases at V and 5 bases at J, with 14 bases between the two ends. Per germline, CDR1 MNHEY and CDR2 SVGAGI. Here the CDR3 DNA reads TGTGCCAGCACAGACAGGCCCAAGAATGAAAAACTGTTTTTT. This encodes CASTDRPKNEKLFF.

This chain uses TRBV12-5 with TRBJ1-1; D is ambiguous. This CDR3 spans 15 amino acids. V gave up 7 bases and J gave up 4 bases, with 19 bases separating them. The germline CDR1 and CDR2 sequences are LGHNT and FRNRAP. For the CDR3, the DNA is TGTGCTAGTGCCCAAGAGGCAGTGTCGGGCACTGAAGCTTTCTTT. This encodes CASAQEAVSGTEAFF.

CDR3 protein: CASRTERAYGYTF. CDR3 in DNA: TGTGCCAGCCGCACTGAGAGGGCCTATGGCTACACCTTC. This rearrangement joins TRBV5-5 to TRBJ1-2; D is unclear. CDR1 and CDR2 (germline): SGHKS, YYEKEE (reference sequence). The CDR3 has 13 residues. V lost 7 bases and J 4 bases, leaving 14 bases between the germline ends.

The chain is built from TRBV2 and TRBJ1-3; unclear D gene. There are 14 residues in the CDR3. CDR1 SNHLY and CDR2 FYNNEI come from the germline V gene. V was clipped by 3 bases and J by 4 bases, with 10 bases between them. Written as DNA, the CDR3 is TGTGCCAGCAGTGATCGAACGAGAGGAAACACCATATATTTT. This encodes CASSDRTRGNTIYF.

This chain links TRBV4-1 with TRBJ2-7, with TRBD1 matching over 8 bases. Germline V lookup: CDR1 MGHRA, CDR2 YSYEKL. V was clipped by 3 bases and J by 2 bases; unmatched bases: 3. The CDR3 contains 14 residues. CDR3 residues: CASSHGQGTYEQYF. The CDR3 nucleotides are TGCGCCAGCAGCCACGGACAGGGTACCTACGAGCAGTACTTC.

V is TRBV15 and J is TRBJ1-4; D not resolved. The CDR3 spans 16 residues. The V gene's germline CDR1 is LNHNV and CDR2 YYDKDF (reference sequence). Trimming removed 6 bases at V and 4 bases at J, with 18 bases between. The CDR3 DNA is TGTGCCACCAGAGACGGAGCCCTACTTATTAATGAAAAACTGTTTTTT. Its protein product is CATRDGALLINEKLFF.

V usage is TRBV21-1 and J usage is TRBJ1-1. TRBV21-1 is marked as a pseudogene. The CDR3 length is 14 residues. CDR3 protein: CASSLPGGRTEAFF. CDR3 bases: TGTGCCAGCAGCTTACCGGGGGGCAGAACTGAAGCTTTCTTT.

V gene TRBV2 combines with J gene TRBJ2-1, with TRBD1 matching over 7 bases. This CDR3 has 17 residues. J was trimmed by 5 bases and V by 8 bases; bases with no gene match: 18. Germline V lookup: CDR1 SNHLY, CDR2 FYNNEI. This chain's CDR3 is CASVRTGVTSADNEQFF. The CDR3 DNA sequence: TGTGCCAGCGTCCGAACAGGGGTTACCTCTGCCGACAATGAGCAGTTCTTC.

This chain links TRBV19 with TRBJ1-5; maybe TRBD1 (6 bases). Germline lookup yields CDR1 LNHDA and CDR2 SQIVND (reference sequence). Trimming left V 6 bases short and J 5 bases short, with 17 bases between. The CDR3 totals 15 residues. CDR3 nucleotide sequence: TGTGCCAGTAGACAGCCGGACAGATGGGATCAGCCCCAGCATTTT. It translates to CASRQPDRWDQPQHF.

The table lists this clone with a count of one. This rearrangement joins TRBV30 to TRBJ1-1, with 8 bases identical to TRBD1. The CDR3 totals 17 residues. CDR1 is GTSNPN, CDR2 SVGIG, per germline (reference sequence). Trimming cost V 0 bases and J 7 bases; bases outside gene matches: 16. CDR3 DNA: TGTGCCTGGAGTGTAAGAGAAACCTCCCCCGGACAGGGTGAAGCTTTCTTT. Amino acid sequence: CAWSVRETSPGQGEAFF.

The CDR3 region is CASSSPTDSGNTIYF. The CDR3 DNA is TGTGCCAGCAGCTCCCCGACAGACTCTGGAAACACCATATATTTT. J is TRBJ1-3 and V is TRBV13; TRBD1 is a possible D gene (5 bases). Germline CDR1 reads PRHDT; CDR2 reads FYEKMQ (reference sequence). This CDR3 is 15 amino acids long. Trimming shortened V by 4 bases and J by 0 bases, and 10 bases separated the two germline ends.

This clone was counted once. The chain combines TRBV29-1 with TRBJ2-3; 8 bases are shared with TRBD1. With 3 bases clipped from V and 3 bases from J, the junction kept 23 bases outside the gene matches. Germline V gene lookup returns CDR1 SQVTM and CDR2 ANQGSEA. The CDR3 covers 20 residues. The CDR3 spells CSVDGSGTGPPRWSTDTQYF. DNA for the CDR3: TGCAGCGTTGACGGTTCCGGGACAGGTCCCCCTCGGTGGAGTACAGATACGCAGTATTTT.

This chain joins TRBV13 and TRBJ1-2, with 7 bases identical to TRBD1. Unmatched junction bases numbered 6, after V lost 4 bases and J lost 7 bases. CDR1 is PRHDT, CDR2 FYEKMQ, per germline (reference sequence). The CDR3 consists of 13 residues. In nucleotides, the CDR3 is TGTGCCAGCAGCTCAGACAGGGTTGGTGGCTACACCTTC. It is translated as CASSSDRVGGYTF.